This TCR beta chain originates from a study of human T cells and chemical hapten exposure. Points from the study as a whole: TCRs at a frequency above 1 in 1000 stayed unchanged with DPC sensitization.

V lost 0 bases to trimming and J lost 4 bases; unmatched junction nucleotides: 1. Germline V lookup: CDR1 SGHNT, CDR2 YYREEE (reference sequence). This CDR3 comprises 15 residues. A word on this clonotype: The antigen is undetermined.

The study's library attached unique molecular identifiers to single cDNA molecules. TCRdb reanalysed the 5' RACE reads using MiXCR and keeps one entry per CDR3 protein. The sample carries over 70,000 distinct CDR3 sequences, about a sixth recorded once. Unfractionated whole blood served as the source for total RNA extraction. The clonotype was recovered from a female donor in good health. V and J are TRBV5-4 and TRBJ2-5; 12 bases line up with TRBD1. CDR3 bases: TGTGCCAGCAGCTTGGGGGACAGGGGGCGAGAGACCCAGTACTTC. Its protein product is CASSLGDRGRETQYF.